This T cell receptor (beta chain) comes out of a study of blood T cell repertoires in COVID-19. Only in-frame clones appear in the TCRdb table, and some are missing; sequencing was by immunoSEQ multiplex PCR. The profile shows 250,000 to 300,000 clones, 70% to 90% of them singletons. Specimen: PBMCs or T cells enriched from blood (not recorded which). This receptor was obtained from a woman younger than 45 who had recovered from COVID-19.

The CDR3 loop reads CASSQDGNGGDYEQYF. The DNA of the CDR3 is TGTGCCAGCAGCCAAGATGGCAATGGCGGAGACTACGAGCAGTACTTC. The rearrangement uses TRBV3-1 (or the pseudogene TRBV3-2) and TRBJ2-7; D is uncertain. Trimming took off 0 bases at V and 3 bases at J, with 15 bases between the two ends. The CDR3 sequence is 16 residues long. Germline assignment: CDR1 LGHDT and CDR2 YNNKEL (reference sequence).